What follows are 14 T cell receptor beta chains derived from one specimen sequenced in a study of tissue T cells after allogeneic stem cell transplantation. Using immunoSEQ multiplex PCR, the repertoire was profiled, and TCRdb retains in-frame clones only, with some absent. The profile shows several thousand clones, approximately 31% of them singletons. Time point: mouse harvest day 14 after allogeneic transplant. The graft held 10^6 splenic CD5+ T cells and 10^7 T-cell-depleted bone marrow cells. Sequenced input: skin. Receptor source: a female BALB/c mouse given C57BL/6 T cells with graft-versus-host disease after an allogeneic hematopoietic cell transplant.

In its sample, this clone is medium-sized. Any gene name here is a mouse gene name. With the read ending 1 residue before the CDR3 end, the germline J gene is used to fill in that end. This sequence joins TRBV26 and TRBJ1-5, with D possibly TRBD1 on 5 matching bases. With 6 bases removed from V and 0 bases from J, the gap between germline ends came to 9 bases. CDR1 and CDR2 (germline): KGHPV, FQNQEV (reference sequence). The CDR3 covers 14 residues. The CDR3 loop is CASSRQYNNQAPLF. The sequenced part of the CDR3 DNA is TGTGCCAGCAGCCGACAGTATAACAACCAGGCTCCGCTT.

About this clone itself: The listed genes are named as in mouse. The CDR3 end is not reached by the read, which stops 1 residue before it; the germline J gene fills it in. V is TRBV31 and J is TRBJ2-2, with D perhaps TRBD1 (5 bases). Trimming stripped 8 bases from V and 1 base from J, with 11 bases between. CDR1 GKSSPN and CDR2 SITVG come from the germline V gene. CDR3 length equals 13 residues. CDR3 DNA, as far as it was read: TGTGCCCCTCTACAGGAAAACACCGGGCAGCTCTAC. Translated, it gives CAPLQENTGQLY. The complete CDR3 sequence is CAPLQENTGQLYF. The full variable domain, in which reference TRBV31 and TRBJ2-2 provide the parts outside the CDR3, is AQTIHQWPVAEIKAVGSPLSLGCTIKGKSSPNLYWYWQATGGTLQQLFYSITVGQVESVVQLNLSASRPKDDQFILSTEKLLLSHSGFYLCAPLQENTGQLYFGEGSKLTVL.

About this clone: Gene labels here are mouse ones. The read comes to an end 1 residue before the CDR3 does, leaving the germline J gene to fill in the end. This rearrangement joins TRBV24 to TRBJ1-3; D unresolved. From germline, CDR1 is KGHTA and CDR2 FRNEEI. Trimming cost V 2 bases and J 5 bases, with 7 bases left between them. CDR3 size: 13 residues. The CDR3 loop is CASSLPARNTLYF. The part of the CDR3 DNA that was read is TGTGCCAGCAGTCTGCCGGCAAGAAATACGCTCTAT.

By share, this clone ranks as medium-sized. Mouse gene names apply. The read ends 1 residue before the CDR3 terminus; that terminus is restored from the germline J gene. V gene TRBV20 combines with J gene TRBJ1-2; the D is unclear. V lost 0 bases and J 2 bases, leaving 10 bases between the germline ends. The CDR3 runs 14 residues. The germline CDR1 and CDR2 sequences are GFQATS and STVNSAI. This chain's CDR3 is CGARDLWVNSDYTF. The part of the CDR3 DNA that was read is TGTGGTGCTAGGGATCTGTGGGTGAACTCCGACTACACC. The variable domain in full, with the rest retrieved from reference TRBV20 and TRBJ1-2, is GALVYQYPRRTICKSGTSMRMECQAVGFQATSVAWYRQSPQKTFELIALSTVNSAIKYEQNFTQEKFPISHPNLSFSSMTVLNAYLEDRGLYLCGARDLWVNSDYTFGSGTRLLVI.

Judged by abundance, this clone is medium-sized. Germline and genes: mouse. The read is 1 residue too short to cover the CDR3 end, so that end is filled in from the germline J gene. The J gene is TRBJ1-2, the V gene TRBV13-2; D might be TRBD1 (6 bases). The CDR3 runs 15 residues. Per germline, CDR1 NNHNN and CDR2 SYGAGS (reference sequence). Trimming stripped 3 bases from V and 0 bases from J, with 12 bases between. CDR3 in amino acids: CASGGPGQTNSDYTF. CDR3 bases read: TGTGCCAGCGGTGGTCCGGGACAAACAAACTCCGACTACACC.

In regard to this clone: Mouse gene names apply. The CDR3 DNA, read in part, is TGTGCCAGCAGTCTCCGGGGGAGGAACTCCGACTACACC. This encodes CASSLRGRNSDYT. The full CDR3 sequence reads CASSLRGRNSDYTF. The J gene is TRBJ1-2, the V gene TRBV26; tentatively, D is TRBD1 (5 bases). The CDR3 goes on 1 residue after the read ends, and that part is filled in from the germline J gene. The CDR3 loop spans 14 amino acids. V lost 3 bases to trimming and J lost 2 bases, with 10 bases between them. Germline assignment: CDR1 KGHPV and CDR2 FQNQEV (reference sequence). Full variable domain (remainder filled in from reference TRBV26 and TRBJ1-2): NSKVIQTPRYLVKGQGQKAKMRCIPEKGHPVVFWYQQNKNNEFKFLINFQNQEVLQQIDMTEKRFSAECPSNSPCSLEIQSSEAGDSALYLCASSLRGRNSDYTFGSGTRLLVI.

About this clone: The germline and genes are mouse ones. The read falls 1 residue short of the CDR3 end, and the missing part is taken from the germline J gene. The rearrangement links TRBV26 to TRBJ2-7; the D gene is possibly TRBD2 (7 bases). This CDR3 contains 13 residues. The V gene lost 0 bases and the J gene lost 6 bases, with 9 bases spanning the gap. CDR1 KGHPV and CDR2 FQNQEV come from the germline V gene (reference sequence). The CDR3 reads CASSLSGGLEQYF. CDR3 DNA, as far as it was read: TGTGCCAGCAGTCTGTCTGGGGGGCTTGAACAGTAC.

About this clone itself: Mouse names are used for the genes. Read coverage stops 1 residue before the CDR3 terminus; the germline J gene supplies the remainder. This chain links TRBV26 with TRBJ2-4, with D possibly matching TRBD1 (6 bases). V shed 0 bases and J shed 3 bases, with 7 bases lying between them. Germline CDR1 reads KGHPV; CDR2 reads FQNQEV (reference sequence). This CDR3 has 14 amino acids. Partial CDR3 DNA: TGTGCCAGCAGTCTGTCACAGGGACAAAACACCTTGTAC. Its translation: CASSLSQGQNTLY. The full CDR3 reads CASSLSQGQNTLYF.

This clone came up a few times. Gene names and germline match the mouse. Read data end 1 residue before the CDR3 end; the end is taken from the germline J gene. This chain joins TRBV16 and TRBJ1-2, with D maybe TRBD1 (5 bases). Germline loops: CDR1 SGHSA, CDR2 FRNQAP. This CDR3 contains 13 residues. The V end lost 4 bases, the J end lost 3 bases, and 9 bases lay between the germline ends. CDR3 DNA (partial): TGTGCAAGCAGCTCGACAGCTTACTCCGACTACACC. Translated, it gives CASSSTAYSDYT. The CDR3, in full, reads CASSSTAYSDYTF.

This clone has only a few counts. Germline and genes here are mouse. The read comes to an end 1 residue before the CDR3 does, leaving the germline J gene to fill in the end. The rearrangement links TRBV1 to TRBJ1-1; TRBD1 agrees at 8 bases. CDR1 and CDR2 from the germline V gene are NSQYPW and LRSPGD (reference sequence). CDR3 length: 14 residues. J lost 0 bases, V lost 4 bases, and 1 base had no gene match. Incomplete CDR3 DNA: TGCACCTGCAGTGTACAGGGGGCAAACACAGAAGTCTTC. Amino acids: CTCSVQGANTEVF. The entire CDR3 sequence reads CTCSVQGANTEVFF.

This clone turned up a few times. Gene names and germline refer to mouse. The CDR3 here is CASSYRSAETLYF. Incomplete CDR3 DNA: TGTGCCAGCAGTTACAGGAGTGCAGAAACGCTGTAT. The chain links TRBV26 to TRBJ2-3, with D possibly being TRBD1 (5 bases). With the read ending 1 residue before the CDR3 end, the germline J gene is used to fill in that end. This CDR3 is 13 amino acids long. The ends were cut back, 5 bases at V and 0 bases at J, with 6 bases in the middle. CDR1 and CDR2 (germline): KGHPV, FQNQEV (reference sequence).

Concerning this clone itself: Gene names are the mouse ones. Read data end 1 residue before the CDR3 end; the end is taken from the germline J gene. In the same sample, other DNA sequences code for this CDR3. This chain joins TRBV26 and TRBJ1-5, with unresolved D. This CDR3 has 12 residues. The V gene's germline CDR1 is KGHPV and CDR2 FQNQEV (reference sequence). Trimming left V 6 bases short and J 3 bases short, with 6 bases between. CDR3 amino acids: CASSLGNQAPLF. The DNA read from the CDR3 is TGTGCCAGCAGCCTCGGCAACCAGGCTCCGCTT. The full variable domain, in which reference TRBV26 and TRBJ1-5 provide the parts outside the CDR3, is NSKVIQTPRYLVKGQGQKAKMRCIPEKGHPVVFWYQQNKNNEFKFLINFQNQEVLQQIDMTEKRFSAECPSNSPCSLEIQSSEAGDSALYLCASSLGNQAPLFGEGTRLSVL.

Note on this clone: Here the gene names and germline are mouse. The CDR3: CASSLFLGDNQDTQYF. The part of the CDR3 DNA that was read is TGTGCCAGCAGTCTGTTCCTGGGGGATAACCAAGACACCCAGTAC. V and J are TRBV24 and TRBJ2-5, with 7 nucleotides matching TRBD2. The read terminates 1 residue before the CDR3 end, so the remaining end is supplied by the germline J gene. The V gene's germline CDR1 is KGHTA and CDR2 FRNEEI. The CDR3 is 16 residues long. Losses at the gene ends were 1 base for V and 0 bases for J; bases not matched to a gene: 4.

A few counts support this clone. Mouse gene names and germline throughout. The read ends 1 residue shy of where the CDR3 ends; the end is completed using the germline J gene. The V call is TRBV13-3, the J call TRBJ2-7; D unresolved. Trimming took off 5 bases at V and 4 bases at J, with 7 bases between the two ends. The germline gives CDR1 NNHDY, CDR2 SYVADS. This CDR3 contains 11 residues. This chain's CDR3 is CASSPSYEQYF. The CDR3 bases that were read are TGTGCCAGCAGCCCATCGTATGAACAGTAC.